This T cell receptor (beta chain) appears in the sequencing data of a study of beta chain features in type 1 diabetes (dated by TCRdb to 2017 to 2018). Background on the whole study: No differences in mean age, gender distribution, total cell number or subset yield were found between patients and healthy donors. Regulatory and stem cell-like memory subsets were isolated from only 8 patients and roughly 8 healthy donors, whereas naive and central memory subsets came from all 30 or so donors. The study compared the TCRB repertoires of sorted circulating CD4+ T cell subsets in recently diagnosed type 1 diabetes patients with those in matched healthy donors. A total of approximately 110,000,000 sorted cells were examined across all samples, and a strong correlation was observed between cell number per subset and RNA yield. The paper's findings and limits, for the study overall: Naive, central memory and regulatory TCRB repertoires appeared more similar among patients than among healthy donors. In all four CD4+ subsets, TCRB CDR3 length was moderately but significantly shorter in type 1 diabetes patients. PCR might favor shorter templates, but patient and control samples were amplified and corrected together, so any skew would affect both groups equally. HLA sub-analyses involved small numbers of individuals, so any influence of HLA type on TCRB rearrangement remained unresolved. Because cDNA was sequenced instead of genomic DNA, activated cells with high expression could be over-represented, although the groups did not differ in activation or CD3 levels. Fewer insertions and more nucleotide deletions at VDJ recombination sites were observed in patients with type 1 diabetes, implying thymic rearrangement abnormalities.

A remark on this clone: Its antigen target is currently unknown. There are no base qualities to consult, and no much larger clone falls within one base.

Each donor gave one peripheral blood draw, about 110 mL on average, collected into heparinised tubes. Using a panel that included CD45RO, CCR7, CD25, CD127, CD95 and CD27, naive, central memory, regulatory and stem cell-like memory CD4+ T cells were sorted on a BD FACSAria II. A purity above 98% was achieved for all sorted populations. PBMCs were separated immediately by Lymphoprep density gradient centrifugation and were stained directly, without being cultured. So that batch effects would be minimized, each experiment stained and sorted samples in pairs, pairing one healthy donor with one patient. The High Capacity cDNA Reverse Transcription Kit was used to reverse transcribe all of the isolated RNA, meaning that expressed TCRB transcripts were what got sequenced. Deep immunoSEQ sequencing was applied to naive, central memory and regulatory T cell samples, giving an average of about 3.57 million total reads per sample. Sorted cells were lysed in RLT buffer, and RNA was extracted using DNase-treated RNeasy Micro or Mini kits according to cell number. To prevent cross-contamination, each cell subset was processed individually, whereas patient and healthy donor samples were processed jointly. The immunoSEQ multiplex PCR was used to amplify TCRB sequences from cDNA, generating 87-bp fragments that spanned the CDR3 region. Sequencing of the amplicons was done on the Illumina HiSeq platform. Regarding the original processing steps: PCR bias was corrected computationally using synthetic template baselines, and reads within Hamming distance 2 were collapsed, with unmergeable singletons discarded. By aligning reads against IMGT, V, D and J genes, CDR3 length, and insertions or deletions at six rearrangement sites were assigned. Within each subset, clonotype counts were normalized to the number of sorted cells before true diversity and Gini coefficients were calculated with the tcR R package. Repertoire sharing was quantified using the overlap coefficient calculated on TCRB nucleotide sequences. Out-of-frame TCRB sequences from naive cells were analyzed as a proxy for the pre-selection repertoire. Here the immuneACCESS table is served through TCRdb, limited to in-frame sequences with V and J called. Missing clones are a known gap in these copies; in checked studies unresolved V genes cover under half, and the rest lacks a known reason. V and J calls and clone size are given by that table; D and trimming were obtained from the DNA. Present in this sample are about 240,000 clones, around 13% of which were seen just once. Roughly 0.02% of the sample is taken by the ten largest.

The CDR3 numbers 16 residues from cysteine through phenylalanine. CDR3 DNA is the only sequence kept; it has 48 bases, read in frame from the first base. CDR1 and CDR2, looked up from the germline V gene, are SGHRS and YFSETQ. The junction shows trimming of 0 bases on V and 2 bases on J, and the gene matches do not reach 8 bases of it. The specimen sequenced was naive CD4+ T cells from blood. The cell subset or site label corresponds to: true naive CD4+ T cells. The rearranged chain carries TRBV5-1 and TRBJ2-7, with TRBD2 identical over 7 junction bases. The source is a man aged 25 to 40 with type 1 diabetes. The DNA reads TGCGCCAGCAGCTTGGACCCTGGCGGGGGAACCTACGAGCAGTACTTC. This yields the protein CASSLDPGGGTYEQYF.